One sample yielded the 30 T cell receptor beta chains listed below, sequenced in a study of T cells after posttransplantation cyclophosphamide. Some clones are missing from TCRdb's copy, which holds only in-frame ones; the method was immunoSEQ multiplex PCR. The sample holds fewer than 55,000 clones; 90% to 95% are singletons and the top ten take approximately 2.8%. Material for sequencing was PBMCs. All receptors derive from a woman aged 25 to 39 in good health and a related stem cell transplant donor.

The chain combines TRBV4-2 with TRBJ2-3, with a weak D call TRBD1 (5 bases). V lost 1 base and J lost 3, with 11 bases in between. CDR1 and CDR2 (germline): LGHNA, YNFKEQ. The CDR3 length is 15 residues. The DNA of the CDR3 is TGTGCCAGCAGCCAAGTGGGGCCCTCAACAGATACGCAGTATTTT. It codes for CASSQVGPSTDTQYF.

The CDR3 reads CASSVGNSHSGNTIYF. CDR3 DNA sequence: TGTGCCAGCAGCGTAGGGAACAGCCACTCTGGAAACACCATATATTTT. V is TRBV9 and J is TRBJ1-3; no definite D call. Germline values: CDR1 SGDLS, CDR2 YYNGEE. CDR3 length: 16 residues. V lost 0 bases and J lost 0, with 10 bases in between.

The chain uses TRBV23-1 and TRBJ1-1; TRBD1 is a possible D gene (5 bases). TRBV23-1 belongs to the ORF category, with a function that is uncertain. The CDR3 length is 16 residues. V was shortened by 4 bases and J by 0 bases, with 15 bases between the two germline ends. CDR3 in DNA: TGCGCCAGCAGTCTGTGGACAATTAGAATGAACACTGAAGCTTTCTTT. This gives the protein CASSLWTIRMNTEAFF.

This chain uses TRBV5-5 with TRBJ2-7, with D perhaps TRBD2 (7 bases). Germline CDR1 and CDR2: SGHKS and YYEKEE (reference sequence). The V gene lost 4 bases and the J gene lost 11 bases, with 28 bases spanning the gap. The CDR3 contains 16 residues. The CDR3 DNA reads TGTGCCAGCAGCGAGGAAACGGGGGGCCCCCTGAACGAAAAGTACTTC. It yields the protein CASSEETGGPLNEKYF.

V is TRBV6-5 and J is TRBJ2-5, with D possibly being TRBD1 (5 bases). This CDR3 comprises 14 residues. The germline V gene has CDR1 MNHEY and CDR2 SVGAGI. V was pared by 10 bases and J by 5 bases, with 20 bases between. CDR3 residues: CATRPPRGWETQYF. CDR3 in DNA: TGTGCCACCCGGCCGCCAAGGGGATGGGAGACCCAGTACTTC.

The rearrangement links TRBV5-1 to TRBJ1-1; TRBD1 agrees at 10 bases. The J segment lost 4 bases and the V segment lost 4 bases, leaving 7 bases of the junction unmatched. Germline lookup yields CDR1 SGHRS and CDR2 YFSETQ. The CDR3 extends over 15 amino acids. In nucleotides, the CDR3 is TGCGCCAGCAGCCCCAGACAGGGGGCGGCCACTGAAGCTTTCTTT. Translating it yields CASSPRQGAATEAFF.

CDR3 protein: CASKQSPGGSMETQYF. The CDR3 bases are TGTGCCAGTAAGCAAAGTCCCGGGGGATCGATGGAGACCCAGTACTTC. This chain uses TRBV19 with TRBJ2-5, with a possible D match to TRBD2 (6 bases). Germline V gives CDR1 LNHDA, CDR2 SQIVND (reference sequence). CDR3 length equals 16 residues. Trimming took 7 bases from V and 5 from J, leaving 23 bases between them. Variable domain in full (rest from reference TRBV19 and TRBJ2-5): DGGITQSPKYLFRKEGQNVTLSCEQNLNHDAMYWYRQDPGQGLRLIYYSQIVNDFQKGDIAEGYSVSREKKESFPLTVTSAQKNPTAFYLCASKQSPGGSMETQYFGPGTRLLVL.

In its sample, this clone was seen once. The chain couples TRBV18 to TRBJ2-7; D perhaps matches TRBD1 (6 bases). The V gene lost 5 bases and the J gene lost 2 bases, with 19 bases spanning the gap. CDR1 KGHSH and CDR2 LQKENI come from the germline V gene. The CDR3 is made up of 16 amino acids. The CDR3 DNA is TGTGCCAGCTCAGATAATTTGGGACACCACGCCTACGAGCAGTACTTC. Its protein is CASSDNLGHHAYEQYF.

This chain connects TRBV27 to TRBJ1-2; D is undetermined. The V end was cut by 3 bases, the J end by 5 bases, with 7 bases between. The CDR3 spans 12 residues. CDR1 is MNHEY, CDR2 SMNVEV, per germline (reference sequence). As DNA, the CDR3 is TGTGCCAGCAGTTTCCGGGGATATGGCTACACCTTC. Translation gives CASSFRGYGYTF.

There are a few counts of this clone. The genes are TRBV28 and TRBJ2-3; 11 bases are shared with TRBD2. CDR1 is MDHEN and CDR2 is SYDVKM in the germline V gene. The CDR3 runs 17 residues. The V gene end was trimmed by 4 bases and the J gene end by 4 bases; junction bases not matched to a gene: 10. The CDR3 sequence: CASSSPTGLADSDTQYF. The CDR3 DNA reads as TGTGCCAGCAGTTCCCCGACGGGACTAGCGGACTCAGATACGCAGTATTTT.

This clone was recorded only once. The rearrangement uses TRBV27 and TRBJ1-1; D possibly corresponds to TRBD1 (5 bases). The CDR3 covers 13 residues. Germline CDR1 MNHEY, CDR2 SMNVEV (reference sequence). V gave up 3 bases and J gave up 4 bases, with 9 bases separating them. The CDR3 DNA reads as TGTGCCAGCAGTTTTGGCAGGGCCACTGAAGCTTTCTTT. It translates to CASSFGRATEAFF.

V is TRBV10-3 and J is TRBJ1-6; TRBD1 agrees at 10 bases. The CDR3 spans 13 residues. V lost 6 bases, J lost 7 bases, and 0 bases stayed unmatched. Germline V gives CDR1 ENHRY, CDR2 SYGVKD. The CDR3 sequence is CAIRGQGNSPLHF. Written as DNA, the CDR3 is TGTGCCATCAGGGGACAGGGGAATTCACCCCTCCACTTT.

This sequence joins TRBV15 and TRBJ1-1; 12 positions agree with TRBD1. Germline V gives CDR1 LNHNV, CDR2 YYDKDF (reference sequence). V trimming: 0 bases; J trimming: 5 bases; junction bases outside the gene matches: 7. CDR3 length equals 17 residues. The CDR3 sequence is CATSREGTGGRRTEAFF. Written as DNA, the CDR3 is TGTGCCACCAGCAGAGAAGGGACAGGGGGCAGGAGGACTGAAGCTTTCTTT.

The chain carries TRBV10-3 and TRBJ1-3; D perhaps matches TRBD1 (6 bases). The CDR3 is 14 residues long. Trimming took off 3 bases at V and 3 bases at J, with 9 bases between the two ends. Per the germline V gene, CDR1 is ENHRY and CDR2 is SYGVKD. Here the CDR3 DNA reads TGTGCCATCAGTGAAAGGACAGTTGGAAACACCATATATTTT. Protein: CAISERTVGNTIYF.

The chain employs TRBV5-6 and TRBJ1-1; D uncertain. The CDR3 has 13 residues. V was clipped by 6 bases and J by 4 bases, with 13 bases between them. CDR1 and CDR2 (germline): SGHDT, YYEEEE. The CDR3 spells CASNNAPTTEAFF. CDR3 bases: TGTGCCAGCAACAACGCCCCAACCACTGAAGCTTTCTTT.

The chain is built from TRBV29-1 and TRBJ1-2; 7 bases are shared with TRBD1. The CDR3 runs 11 residues. J lost 6 bases, V lost 7 bases, and 5 bases had no gene match. CDR1 is SQVTM, CDR2 ANQGSEA, per germline. As DNA, the CDR3 is TGCAGCGACAGGGGAATAAATGGCTACACCTTC. This encodes CSDRGINGYTF.

The chain couples TRBV4-3 to TRBJ2-1; the match to TRBD2 covers 8 bases. With 4 bases clipped from V and 6 bases from J, the junction kept 14 bases outside the gene matches. The CDR3 runs to 17 residues. The germline gives CDR1 LGHNA, CDR2 YSLEER. CDR3 loop: CASSLPGRGEVTNEQFF. CDR3 sequence (DNA): TGCGCCAGCAGCCTGCCCGGGAGGGGGGAGGTGACCAATGAGCAGTTCTTC.

This chain joins TRBV19 and TRBJ1-1, with D possibly TRBD1 on 5 matching bases. Germline V lookup: CDR1 LNHDA, CDR2 SQIVND (reference sequence). The CDR3 has 15 amino acids. V gave up 4 bases and J gave up 0 bases, with 12 bases separating them. CDR3 in amino acids: CASSTLGQLNTEAFF. CDR3 DNA sequence: TGTGCCAGTAGTACTCTGGGGCAGTTGAACACTGAAGCTTTCTTT.

The chain joins TRBV5-6 to TRBJ1-3; TRBD1 matches 8 bases. This CDR3 has 17 residues. CDR1 SGHDT and CDR2 YYEEEE come from the germline V gene. V trimming: 2 bases; J trimming: 1 base; junction bases outside the gene matches: 8. The CDR3 DNA is TGTGCCAGCAGCTTTTTCAGGGGGCGCCTATCTGGAAACACCATATATTTT. Its protein product is CASSFFRGRLSGNTIYF.

The V call is TRBV7-9, the J call TRBJ2-1; no definite D call. V lost 4 bases and J lost 0, with 13 bases in between. Per the germline V gene, CDR1 is SEHNR and CDR2 is FQNEAQ (reference sequence). The CDR3 has 16 amino acids. CDR3 protein: CASSSLDGSSYNEQFF. Written as DNA, the CDR3 is TGTGCCAGCAGCTCGCTAGACGGTTCCTCCTACAATGAGCAGTTCTTC.

Comments on this clone: It is likely a read error, because the conserved phenylalanine at the end of the CDR3 is missing. The CDR3 is CASSQASNRVGYTL. CDR3 bases: TGTGCCAGCAGCCAGGCAAGTAACAGGGTTGGCTACACCCTC. V usage is TRBV4-2 and J usage is TRBJ1-2; weak D call: TRBD1 (6 bases). Germline V gives CDR1 LGHNA, CDR2 YNFKEQ. The CDR3 totals 14 residues. Trimming took 3 bases from V and 7 from J, leaving 15 bases between them.

The chain has TRBV15 and TRBJ1-2; 7 nucleotides line up with TRBD1. CDR3 length equals 16 residues. J lost 0 bases, V lost 1 base, and 5 bases had no gene match. In germline, CDR1 is LNHNV, CDR2 YYDKDF (reference sequence). CDR3 nucleotides: TGTGCCACCAGCAGAGGGGGGACAGCTCCTAACTATGGCTACACCTTC. Residues: CATSRGGTAPNYGYTF.

This clone was observed once. J is TRBJ2-5 and V is TRBV7-3; 10 nucleotides agree with TRBD2. V shed 5 bases, J shed 1 base, and the junction held 1 base outside the gene matches. The CDR3 runs to 14 residues. CDR1 and CDR2 from the germline V gene are SGHTA and FQGTGA. The CDR3 coding sequence is TGTGCCAGCAGCGAGCGGGGGGGCCAAGAGACCCAGTACTTC. Protein product: CASSERGGQETQYF.

This clone was detected only once. The gene calls are TRBV21-1 and TRBJ2-7; the table's D call, TRBD2, has no DNA check behind it. TRBV21-1 is labeled a pseudogene. This CDR3 has 12 amino acids. The CDR3 loop is CASKSASYEQYF. The CDR3 DNA sequence: TGTGCCAGCAAGAGTGCCTCCTACGAGCAGTACTTC.

The rearrangement uses TRBV19 and TRBJ2-7, with TRBD1 identical over 7 bases. This CDR3 region has 15 residues. Germline V lookup: CDR1 LNHDA, CDR2 SQIVND (reference sequence). V was clipped by 5 bases and J by 3 bases; unmatched bases: 10. This chain's CDR3 is CASSSQQGTLYEQYF. The CDR3 DNA sequence: TGTGCCAGTAGTTCTCAACAGGGGACCCTCTACGAGCAGTACTTC.

This clone has only a few counts. The V and J genes are TRBV7-9 and TRBJ1-6; the D is unclear. Germline assignment: CDR1 SEHNR and CDR2 FQNEAQ (reference sequence). V lost 0 bases, J lost 7 bases, and 10 bases lay in between. The CDR3 is made up of 15 amino acids. The chain's CDR3 is CASSLAAIQNSPLHF. In DNA, the CDR3 is TGTGCCAGCAGCTTAGCAGCGATCCAGAATTCACCCCTCCACTTT.

V and J are TRBV15 and TRBJ2-6; the D gene is possibly TRBD2 (6 bases). V gave up 0 bases and J gave up 1 base, with 10 bases separating them. Germline CDR1 is LNHNV and CDR2 is YYDKDF (reference sequence). The CDR3 spans 17 residues. This CDR3 is CATSREVGGSGANVLTF. For the CDR3, the DNA is TGTGCCACCAGCAGAGAGGTCGGGGGTTCTGGGGCCAACGTCCTGACTTTC.

V gene TRBV7-2 combines with J gene TRBJ2-5, with 9 bases fitting TRBD1. This CDR3 has 15 residues. Losses at the gene ends were 5 bases for V and 2 bases for J; bases not matched to a gene: 6. Per germline, CDR1 SGHTA and CDR2 FQGNSA. The CDR3 region has the DNA TGTGCCAGCAGCCCGGACAGGGGAAGGCAAGAGACCCAGTACTTC. It encodes CASSPDRGRQETQYF.

In its sample, this clone was seen once. This chain links TRBV7-2 with TRBJ2-1; TRBD1 matches 8 bases. The CDR3 extends over 15 amino acids. V shed 5 bases, J shed 2 bases, and the junction held 5 bases outside the gene matches. Germline V CDR1 and CDR2: SGHTA, FQGNSA. The CDR3 loop reads CASSPGTGPYNEQFF. The CDR3 DNA sequence: TGTGCCAGCAGCCCCGGGACAGGCCCCTACAATGAGCAGTTCTTC.

This chain links TRBV11-2 with TRBJ1-6; no clear D. Trimming stripped 5 bases from V and 7 bases from J, with 9 bases between. The CDR3 consists of 13 residues. Germline-derived CDR1 and CDR2 are SGHAT and FQNNGV. The CDR3 loop reads CASSPLLNSPLHF. The CDR3 DNA sequence: TGTGCCAGCAGCCCACTCCTCAATTCACCCCTCCACTTT.